This T cell receptor (beta chain) was recorded in a study of blood T cell repertoires in COVID-19 (dated by TCRdb to about 2020). Regarding the study in general: The collaborator samples originated in the United States, Italy and Spain and spanned the acute and convalescent phases of COVID-19. The prospective study material was composed of cDNA or gDNA derived from T cells, B-cell-depleted T cells, or PBMCs. Deeply sampled blood TCRbeta repertoires from subjects exposed to, actively infected with, or recovered from COVID-19 were included in the dataset. Where available, HLA class I and class II types were obtained from metadata supplied by the sample provider rather than from assay-based typing. A freely available public database, intended as a resource for researchers studying the immune response to SARS-CoV-2, is where the repertoires were released. Nearly every sample came with metadata listing a de-identified subject ID, COVID-19 status, age in years and sex. The samples were drawn from the first 160 participants of the ongoing ImmuneRACE study and from under 1,500 subjects provided by 6 global collaborators. On the study overall, not on this receptor specifically: How much clinical and demographic metadata was included differed by source and by participant, and the metadata was provided uncurated.

Enrolling through a virtual design, the prospective study's participants ranged in age from roughly 18 to 95 years and lived across 24 United States geographic areas. Cohort assignment in the prospective study relied on participant-reported clinical history from a screening survey and a study questionnaire. Exposed participants were defined as having been in contact with someone with a PCR-confirmed or clinician-diagnosed COVID-19 case within 2 weeks of study entry. In the prospective study, mobile phlebotomists collected whole blood, serum and a nasopharyngeal or oropharyngeal swab from each participant. Prospective study participants could optionally give additional blood draws and questionnaires over an approximately 2-month period. Prospective study blood samples were shipped either frozen or at room temperature before DNA extraction. The CDR3 spans 15 residues, from the cysteine through the phenylalanine. CDR3 DNA is the only sequence kept; it has 45 bases, read in frame from the first base. For CDR1 and CDR2, the germline V gene (reference sequence) lists LNHDA and SQIVND. V sheds 3 bases and J sheds 7 bases, leaving 15 bases between their ends.

TCRbeta CDR3 regions were amplified from genomic DNA using the immunoSEQ Assay, a bias-controlled multiplex PCR. Under the source paper's analysis protocol: The number of nucleated cells in each sample was estimated by amplification of reference gene primers within the assay. To quantify the absolute abundance of each unique TCRbeta CDR3 rearrangement, sequence reads were collapsed and filtered. For each sample, productive Simpson clonality was calculated as the square root of Simpson's diversity index over productive rearrangements. As stored in TCRdb, this immuneACCESS dataset retains in-frame rearrangements with V and J assigned. A fraction of the clones does not appear; measured against another copy, unresolved V genes explain less than half of the discrepancy, and the remainder lacks a known reason. That table furnishes V, J and clone size, whereas the DNA furnished D and trimming. The sample has under 200,000 clones on record, roughly 84% of them singletons. The ten most abundant clones make up roughly 3.2% of the sample.

In the case of this clone: No cognate antigen has been identified for it. Per-base qualities were not stored, and no clone one base away is much larger.

Material for sequencing was PBMCs or T cells enriched from blood (not recorded which). The sequence was collected from a woman under 40 who had been exposed to COVID-19. The rearrangement joined TRBV19 to TRBJ1-4; D gene: possibly TRBD1, on 5 matching bases. The CDR3 has the sequence CASSIWGEVVEKLFF. The DNA is TGTGCCAGTAGTATCTGGGGGGAAGTGGTTGAAAAACTGTTTTTT.